This TCR beta chain comes out of a study of graft-versus-host responses after intestinal transplantation. Study summary: Tacrolimus and steroids were given for about 3 years to all recipients after anti-thymocyte globulin induction.

Profiling relied on immunoSEQ multiplex PCR, and the TCRdb table lists in-frame clones only, not all of them. Seen here are roughly 100,000 clones, approximately 93% observed once, and the top ten hold 1% to 1.5%. The study, taken as a whole, reports: GvH clones occurred in recipient marrow; some first appeared in ileum or blood. Allografts carried high graft-versus-host to host-versus-graft clonal ratios in patients having graft-donor T cell macrochimerism.

Turning to this clone: Its antigen is not identified.

The CDR3 is made up of 17 amino acids. The germline CDR1 and CDR2 sequences are SGDLS and YYNGEE. V was pared by 0 bases and J by 0 bases, with 6 bases of the junction left unmatched. This sequence joins TRBV9 and TRBJ2-1, with TRBD1 matching over 7 bases. This receptor was obtained from a human donor who received an intestinal transplant. This specimen consisted of unstimulated CD8+ T cells sorted from spleen or lymph node cells, obtained before intestinal transplant. The CDR3 is CASSVALGQSSYNEQFF. CDR3 bases: TGTGCCAGCAGCGTAGCTCTGGGACAGAGCTCCTACAATGAGCAGTTCTTC.